This TCR beta chain appears in the sequencing data of a study of blood T cell repertoires in COVID-19. Background on the study: Sites in the United States, Italy and Spain provided acute and convalescent COVID-19 samples. PBMCs, B-cell-depleted T cells, or T cells provided the cDNA or gDNA that made up the material.

The repertoire was sequenced with immunoSEQ multiplex PCR; TCRdb's copy has only in-frame clones and lacks some. The sample holds roughly 90,000 clones, approximately 80% seen once. The CDR3 covers 12 residues. The V end lost 5 bases, the J end lost 9 bases, and 11 bases lay between the germline ends. The chain couples TRBV12-3 or TRBV12-4 to TRBJ2-1; D is possibly TRBD1 (6 bases). The clonotype was recovered from a man aged 45-65 years with acute or convalescent COVID-19. Sample: peripheral blood. CDR3 in DNA: TGTGCCAGCAGTCACCAACAGGGTGAGCAGTTCTTC. Protein product: CASSHQQGEQFF.